This T cell receptor beta chain was sequenced for a study of CD8 T cells in Susac syndrome (dated by TCRdb to between 2018 and 2021). Turning to the overall study: The study used repertoire sequencing to test whether antigen drove CD8+ T cell activation and differentiation in Susac syndrome. The paper's findings and limits, for the study overall: The number of individuals in the TCR sequencing and HLA analysis was acknowledged as relatively small.

Peripheral blood CD8+ and CD4+ T cells from healthy donors, Susac syndrome patients and multiple sclerosis patients were profiled by high-throughput TCR beta sequencing. Treatment-naive patients with stable or active relapsing-remitting disease fulfilling revised McDonald criteria were used as multiple sclerosis controls. Bulk CD8+ and CD4+ T cells were purified by magnetic negative isolation, whereas CD8+ TEMRA cells were enriched by FACS. Blood was drawn into EDTA tubes, processed within 24 hours, and PBMCs were isolated by density gradient centrifugation. PBMCs intended for TCR sequencing were frozen in liquid nitrogen and were later thawed in a 37 degrees C water bath. A purity of at least 90% was achieved for sorted or isolated CD4+, CD8+ and CD8+ TEMRA cells. According to the germline V gene, CDR1 reads MGHRA and CDR2 reads YSYEKL. V is cut by 0 bases and J by 7 bases, and the space between the germline ends is 16 bases. From the cysteine up to the phenylalanine, the CDR3 has a length of 16 residues. Only the CDR3 region is kept as DNA, spanning 48 bases read in frame from base 1.

RNA was extracted using the RNeasy kit, and roughly 0.45 to 1 microgram was reverse transcribed with random hexamers. The immunoSEQ multiplex PCR assay, which covers 54 Vbeta and 13 Jbeta segments, was used to amplify TCR beta CDR3 regions. To correct PCR amplification bias, a synthetic template baseline was used for both primer optimization and computational correction. As for how the authors treated the data: Reads were annotated to V, D and J genes according to IMGT and were analyzed with immunoSEQ Analyzer, with only productive sequences retained. Clonality was calculated as one minus the Shannon entropy normalized by log2 of the number of productive unique sequences. For each patient and control, public and private clones were evaluated among the 100 most prevalent clones. Clones were defined as Susac-specific when absent from the healthy and MS cohorts, from fewer than 1,300 published viral clones and from other ImmuneACCESS disease sequences. TCRdb took the public reads, trimmed them with fastp at Q25, ran MiXCR for clone calling and kept in-frame beta chains. Identical CDR3 protein sequences are pooled into one entry, listed with their most common genes and DNA. In this record, the V and J calls reflect TCRdb's handling and not the investigators' own analysis. The sample table records around 130,000 distinct CDR3 sequences; approximately 95% of these occur just once. The top ten clonotypes cover approximately 0.12% of the sample.

This clonotype has a single count. Its cognate antigen has yet to be identified. Base qualities are not provided; no much larger clone lies one nucleotide away. One read yields weak evidence. Material for sequencing was CD4+ T cells from PBMCs. The receptor chain draws on TRBV4-1 and TRBJ2-1; a weak D assignment points to TRBD2 (6 bases agree). The source is a human donor with multiple sclerosis. The DNA sequence is as follows: TGCGCCAGCAGCCAAGATATCGCCGGGAGATTTAATGAGCAGTTCTTC. It specifies CASSQDIAGRFNEQFF.